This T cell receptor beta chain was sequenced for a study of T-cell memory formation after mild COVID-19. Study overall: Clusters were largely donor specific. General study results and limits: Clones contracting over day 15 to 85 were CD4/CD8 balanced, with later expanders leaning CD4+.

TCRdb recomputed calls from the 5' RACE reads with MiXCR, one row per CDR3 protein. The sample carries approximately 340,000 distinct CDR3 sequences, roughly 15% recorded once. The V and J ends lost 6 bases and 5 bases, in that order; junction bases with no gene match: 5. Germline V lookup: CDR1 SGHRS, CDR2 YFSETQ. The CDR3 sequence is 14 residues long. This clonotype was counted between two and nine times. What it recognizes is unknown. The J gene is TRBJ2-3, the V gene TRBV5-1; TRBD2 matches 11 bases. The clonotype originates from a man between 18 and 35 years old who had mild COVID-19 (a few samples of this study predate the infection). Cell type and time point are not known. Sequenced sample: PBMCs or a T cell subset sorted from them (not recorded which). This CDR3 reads CASTPLAGVDTQYF. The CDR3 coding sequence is TGCGCCAGCACGCCACTAGCGGGGGTAGATACGCAGTATTTT.